Sequencing of this T cell receptor beta chain was carried out in a study of shared clonotypes between healthy human individuals. Overall study results and limits: For naive CD4 cells, roughly 5% of clonotypes were shared across several donors. Rarefaction curves obtained for sorted subsets showed sequencing incomplete despite large depth. Relative to clonotypes present in all four donors, those not shared had lower generation probabilities.

To note about this clone: The antigen is not known.

Each PCR replicate from the sorted subsets contained about 200 ng DNA, which is some 30,000 T cell genomes. Clones were read by immunoSEQ multiplex PCR, and TCRdb kept only the in-frame ones, dropping some. This table holds about 230,000 clones, approximately 65% found once. Germline loops: CDR1 SGHRS, CDR2 YFSETQ. Unmatched junction bases numbered 3, after V lost 4 bases and J lost 4 bases. The CDR3 consists of 16 residues. The chain couples TRBV5-1 to TRBJ2-3, with TRBD2 matching 16 bases. The TCR sequence derives from a man aged 25-40 years in good health. Sequencing was done on a sample of memory CD4+ T cells sorted from blood. Indicated subset: CD45RA-negative fraction. CDR3 sequence (DNA): TGCGCCAGCAGCCCGGGACTAGCGGGAGGGTCAGATACGCAGTATTTT. This gives the protein CASSPGLAGGSDTQYF.